This paragraph covers one T cell receptor (beta chain) sequence. Looked up from germline, CDR1 is LGHNA and CDR2 is YNFKEQ. V gave up 3 bases and J gave up 0 bases; unmatched junction bases: 2. This CDR3 comprises 16 residues. The data derive from a study of blood T cell repertoires in COVID-19. Study in general: Collection of acute and convalescent COVID-19 samples took place in the United States, Italy and Spain. Sources were T cells, B-cell-depleted T cells, or PBMCs; the material itself was cDNA or gDNA.

Per the study methods: The assay estimated nucleated cells by amplifying reference gene primers. The assay was immunoSEQ multiplex PCR, and TCRdb's table has in-frame clones only and misses some. For V, J and clone size, that table is used; D and trimming come from the DNA. The sample lists more than 90,000 clones, about four fifths occurring once. The source of this sequence is a man older than 75 with acute or convalescent COVID-19. The rearrangement links TRBV4-2 to TRBJ2-6, with 7 bases lining up with TRBD2. Sequencing used peripheral blood. Here the CDR3 reads CASSQASGSGANVLTF. The DNA of the CDR3 is TGTGCCAGCAGCCAGGCTAGCGGCTCTGGGGCCAACGTCCTGACTTTC.